This TCR beta chain is from a study of blood T cells in healthy people across ages (dated by TCRdb to the mid-2010s). General notes on the study: Template switching captured roughly one uniquely barcoded TCR beta cDNA molecule per two T cells in model experiments. Using deep sequencing normalized with unique cDNA molecular identifiers, the study measured how TCR beta repertoire diversity changes with age. Donors were grouped into four age groups: young (average about 15 years), middle-aged (roughly 38), aged (62) and long-lived (approximately 78). To avoid experimental bias, donors of different ages were distributed randomly across sequencing lanes. The study analyzed two additional independent replicas of 1 million unique cDNA reads from the same blood draw for two donors, one aged 18 to 29 and one aged 80 or older. What the study reported, not specific to this receptor: Observed TCR beta diversity per million T cells fell roughly linearly with age, and a significant reduction was already apparent by age roughly 41. Because donor CMV infection status was unknown, age-related changes in expanded clonotypes were potentially confounded. Estimates of total diversity based on one million sequenced T cells were regarded as lower bounds and as underestimates. Compared with the aged group, the long-lived group had more naive CD4+ T cells, fewer expanded clones and increased TCR diversity, a pattern suggesting age selection. Because profiling used bulk unsorted PBMCs, naive and antigen-experienced compartments could not be compared conclusively. Observed TCR beta diversity correlated strongly with the percentage of naive T cells measured by flow cytometry.

Systemically healthy Caucasian individuals from Russia, 39 in total and aged about 6 to 90 years, were included as donors. About 9.6 milliliters of peripheral blood were collected from each donor into EDTA-treated Vacutainer tubes. PBMCs were isolated by Ficoll-Paque density-gradient centrifugation, with at least 6.5 million obtained per sample. Total RNA was extracted from PBMCs with Trizol reagent, with at least 5.5 micrograms obtained per sample. For every donor, an aliquot of PBMCs went through flow cytometry to measure the percentages of naive CD45RAhigh/CD27high T cells. Cut back by 8 bases and 0 bases, the V and J ends lie 17 bases apart. From cysteine to phenylalanine, the CDR3 is 15 amino acids long. Only the CDR3 region is kept as DNA, spanning 45 bases read in frame from base 1. In the germline V gene, CDR1 corresponds to LGHNA and CDR2 to YNFKEQ. Library creation used 5' RACE. Sequencing took place on an Illumina HiSeq 2500. A second PCR of roughly 7 to 12 cycles was run with a J-beta primer mix and a sample-barcoded 5' primer. A unique molecular identifier was introduced onto each TCR beta cDNA molecule by a template-switch 5' adaptor carrying 12 random nucleotides. Each sample yielded at least 2.5 million CDR3-containing paired-end reads. First-strand cDNA was synthesized from all RNA with the Mint cDNA synthesis kit, primed by a TRBC-specific oligonucleotide. All cDNA was treated with uracil-DNA glycosylase and then went through a first 18-cycle PCR with the universal primers M1SS and BC2_uni_R. The study's own analysis went as follows. Normalization of each sample was performed by random selection of 1 million high-quality reads, each carrying a distinct molecular identifier. Reads sharing molecular identifiers were discarded rather than binned into consensus sequences. MiTCR, set to a Q25 quality threshold and the strictest error-elimination algorithm, was used for CDR3 identification, clonotype clustering and error correction. A nonparametric unseen species model with Euler transformation was used to estimate a lower bound on total TCR beta diversity. TCRdb ran its own pipeline on the public reads, namely fastp trimming at Q25 and MiXCR clone calling, and kept in-frame beta chains. All rows with the same CDR3 protein become a single entry with the most common DNA and genes. The V and J calls here are based on TCRdb, not the publication. This sample is represented by about 640,000 distinct CDR3 sequences; about 30% of them were singletons. The ten largest clonotypes hold more than 15% of the sample.

On this clonotype: The target of this receptor is not known. Qualities for individual bases were not recorded, and no much larger clone is one base off.

Sequences were obtained from blood. This TCR derives from a woman aged 80 or older in good health. The chain is encoded by TRBV4-2 joined to TRBJ2-7; possibly the D gene is TRBD2, per 5 matching bases. The nucleotides read TGTGCCAGCGCCCCGGACCGAGGGAGCTCCTACGAGCAGTACTTC. Its translation reads: CASAPDRGSSYEQYF.